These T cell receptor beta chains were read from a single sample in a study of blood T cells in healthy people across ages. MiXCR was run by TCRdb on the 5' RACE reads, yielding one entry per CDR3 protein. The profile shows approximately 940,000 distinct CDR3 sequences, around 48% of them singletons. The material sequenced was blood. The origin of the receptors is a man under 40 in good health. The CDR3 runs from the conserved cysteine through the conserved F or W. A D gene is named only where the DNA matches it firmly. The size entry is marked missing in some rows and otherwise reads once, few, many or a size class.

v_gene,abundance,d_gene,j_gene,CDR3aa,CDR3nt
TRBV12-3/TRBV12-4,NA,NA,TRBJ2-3,CASRVGTDAQYF,TGTGCCAGCAGAGTTGGCACAGATGCGCAGTATTTT
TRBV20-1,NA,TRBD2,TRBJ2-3,CSARELARSTDTQYF,TGCAGTGCTAGAGAACTAGCGCGTAGCACAGATACGCAGTATTTT
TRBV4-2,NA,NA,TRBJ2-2,CASSQKGSGELFF,TGTGCCAGCAGCCAAAAGGGGTCCGGGGAGCTGTTTTTT
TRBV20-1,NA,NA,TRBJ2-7,CSARAAGTHEQYF,TGCAGTGCTAGAGCAGCAGGGACCCACGAGCAGTACTTC
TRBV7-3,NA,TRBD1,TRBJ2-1,CASSDGTGVSDEQFF,TGTGCCAGCAGCGACGGGACAGGGGTTTCGGATGAGCAGTTCTTC
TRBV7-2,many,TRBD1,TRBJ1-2,CASSLTGDGYTF,TGTGCCAGCAGCTTAACAGGGGATGGCTACACCTTC
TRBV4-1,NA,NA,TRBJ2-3,CASSPLAGLDTQYF,TGCGCCAGCAGCCCTCTAGCTGGATTGGATACGCAGTATTTT
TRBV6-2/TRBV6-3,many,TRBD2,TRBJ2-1,CASSSFRTSGYNEQFF,TGTGCCAGCAGTTCCTTCCGGACTAGTGGGTACAATGAGCAGTTCTTC
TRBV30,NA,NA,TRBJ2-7,CAYRDTDYEQYF,TGTGCCTACCGGGACACCGACTACGAGCAGTACTTC
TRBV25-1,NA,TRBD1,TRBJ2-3,CASSELRTGLADTQYF,TGTGCCAGCAGTGAATTAAGGACAGGGTTGGCAGATACGCAGTATTTT
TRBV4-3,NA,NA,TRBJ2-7,CASSQDSSRVYEQYF,TGCGCCAGCAGCCAAGATTCGTCCAGGGTCTACGAGCAGTACTTC
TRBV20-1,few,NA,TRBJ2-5,CSARERESETQYF,TGCAGTGCTAGAGAAAGGGAGTCGGAGACCCAGTACTTC
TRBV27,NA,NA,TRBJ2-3,CASTKQGLADTQYF,TGTGCCAGCACCAAACAGGGTTTAGCAGATACGCAGTATTTT
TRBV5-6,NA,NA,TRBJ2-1,CASSSVGVGHNEQFF,TGTGCCAGCAGCTCGGTCGGGGTCGGTCACAATGAGCAGTTCTTC
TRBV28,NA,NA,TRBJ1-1,CASSWEGRGDTEAFF,TGTGCCAGCAGTTGGGAAGGGAGAGGGGACACTGAAGCTTTCTTT
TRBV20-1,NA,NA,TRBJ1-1,CSARDGGLNTEAFF,TGCAGTGCTAGAGATGGGGGCCTGAACACTGAAGCTTTCTTT
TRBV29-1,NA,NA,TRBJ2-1,CSAGRYPNEQFF,TGCAGCGCTGGGAGATACCCCAATGAGCAGTTCTTC
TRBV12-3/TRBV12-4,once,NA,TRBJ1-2,CASTHHGGAGHTF,TGTGCCAGCACTCACCATGGTGGGGCCGGTCACACCTTC
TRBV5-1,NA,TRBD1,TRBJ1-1,CASSRGPGQGLENTEAFF,TGCGCCAGCAGCAGGGGACCGGGACAGGGCCTTGAGAACACTGAAGCTTTCTTT
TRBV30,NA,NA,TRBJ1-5,CAWSVRGIGQPQHF,TGTGCCTGGAGTGTCAGGGGCATCGGCCAGCCCCAGCATTTT
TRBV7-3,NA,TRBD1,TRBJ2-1,CASSQPRDRVEDEQFF,TGTGCCAGCAGTCAACCCCGGGACAGGGTGGAGGATGAGCAGTTCTTC
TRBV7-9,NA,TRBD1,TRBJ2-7,CTSSFKGQGDYEQYF,TGTACCAGCAGCTTTAAGGGACAGGGGGACTACGAGCAGTACTTC
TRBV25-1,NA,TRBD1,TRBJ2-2,CASGQGGWSGELFF,TGTGCCAGCGGACAGGGTGGATGGTCCGGGGAGCTGTTTTTT
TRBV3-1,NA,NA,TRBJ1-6,CAGSQRNSPLHF,TGTGCCGGCAGCCAAAGGAATTCACCCCTCCACTTT